The sequence of this T cell receptor beta chain was determined in a study of radiation and T cells in renal cell carcinoma. The protocol was immunoSEQ multiplex PCR, while the TCRdb copy is restricted to in-frame clones and leaves out a portion. The sample has around 140,000 clones; around four fifths are singletons. V was trimmed by 7 bases and J by 0 bases, leaving 13 bases between them. This CDR3 has 14 residues. Germline CDR1 SGHRS, CDR2 YFSETQ. Documented time point: baseline pretreatment blood. The treatment denotes: 15 Gy SBRT to primary tumor, nephrectomy 4 weeks later. V and J are TRBV5-1 and TRBJ1-2; the D is unclear. The sequencing used blood, collected from a patient whose treatment included radiotherapy and nephrectomy. This clonotype originated in a woman aged 45-59 years with renal cell carcinoma. CDR3 region: CASQTIPANYGYTF. The CDR3 coding sequence is TGCGCCAGCCAAACCATTCCAGCTAACTATGGCTACACCTTC.